The 32 T cell receptor beta chains listed next were all sequenced from one sample in a study of early T cells in non-severe SARS-CoV-2 infection. Via MiXCR, TCRdb re-called the 5' RACE reads, giving one row per CDR3 protein. Of roughly 81,000 distinct CDR3 sequences listed, over 10% are singletons. Material: whole blood. The source of these receptors is an adult who was a healthcare worker with PCR-confirmed SARS-CoV-2 infection or an uninfected control (not recorded which).

This clonotype occurred a few times. The rearrangement links TRBV10-2 to TRBJ2-7; 9 bases line up with TRBD2. The CDR3 has 13 residues. Germline lookup yields CDR1 WSHSY and CDR2 SAAADI. V dropped 8 bases and J dropped 7; count of bases not matched to a gene: 9. The CDR3 coding sequence is TGCGCCAGCTCTGGACTAGCGTTCCATGAGCAGTACTTC. Translated: CASSGLAFHEQYF.

This clonotype has ten or more counts. The genes are TRBV28 and TRBJ2-2; 8 positions agree with TRBD2. Germline values: CDR1 MDHEN, CDR2 SYDVKM. This CDR3 is 16 amino acids long. The junction had 9 bases not matched to a gene; V was cut back by 7 bases and J by 2 bases. The CDR3 region has the DNA TGTGCCAGCATTCCGGGGGGGGCCCCCAACACCGGGGAGCTGTTTTTT. Translated: CASIPGGAPNTGELFF.

The CDR3 here is CASSPLVSMGQQFF. CDR3 nucleotide sequence: TGTGCCAGCAGCCCGCTCGTGAGTATGGGCCAGCAGTTCTTC. This chain uses TRBV7-8 with TRBJ2-1; no firm D call. Trimming left V 5 bases short and J 11 bases short, with 19 bases between. The CDR3 is made up of 14 amino acids. The V gene's germline CDR1 is SGHVS and CDR2 FQNEAQ.

Ten or more counts support this clonotype. The gene calls are TRBV6-6 and TRBJ2-7, with 7 nucleotides matching TRBD2. The V and J ends lost 6 bases and 6 bases, in that order; junction bases with no gene match: 17. This CDR3 is 16 amino acids long. Germline assignment: CDR1 MNHNY and CDR2 SVGAGI (reference sequence). The CDR3 protein is CASSPSSRGLQGEQYF. The DNA of the CDR3 is TGTGCCAGCAGCCCTTCAAGCCGGGGACTACAAGGCGAGCAGTACTTC.

This clonotype occurred a few times. The V call is TRBV20-1, the J call TRBJ1-1; TRBD1 might be the D (5 bases). Germline CDR1 reads DFQATT; CDR2 reads SNEGSKA (reference sequence). The CDR3 has 11 residues. The ends were cut back, 6 bases at V and 1 base at J, with 6 bases in the middle. The CDR3 loop is CSAGTNTEAFF. CDR3 bases: TGCAGTGCCGGGACGAACACTGAAGCTTTCTTT.

The gene calls are TRBV19 and TRBJ1-2, with 7 bases lining up with TRBD1. The ends lost 9 bases at V and 4 bases at J; junction bases unmatched: 5. Germline lookup yields CDR1 LNHDA and CDR2 SQIVND (reference sequence). The CDR3 runs 12 residues. This CDR3 is CASLTGTYGYTF. The CDR3 DNA sequence: TGTGCCAGCCTGACAGGGACCTATGGCTACACCTTC.

This clonotype was found many times. This chain joins TRBV27 and TRBJ2-5, with 9 bases that match TRBD2. Losses at the gene ends were 8 bases for V and 7 bases for J; bases not matched to a gene: 11. The CDR3 loop spans 14 amino acids. Looked up from germline, CDR1 is MNHEY and CDR2 is SMNVEV (reference sequence). CDR3 DNA sequence: TGTGCCAGCTCGGGTCTAGCGGGACTCGGGACCCAGTACTTC. Translated: CASSGLAGLGTQYF.

There are many counts of this clonotype. V is TRBV5-6 and J is TRBJ2-1, with TRBD1 as a possible D gene (5 bases). V was pared by 5 bases and J by 2 bases, with 17 bases between. This CDR3 spans 16 amino acids. Looked up from germline, CDR1 is SGHDT and CDR2 is YYEEEE. In nucleotides, the CDR3 is TGTGCCAGCAGACCTAAATCAGGGATAACCTACAATGAGCAGTTCTTC. Its protein is CASRPKSGITYNEQFF.

The rearrangement links TRBV20-1 to TRBJ1-1; a possible D gene is TRBD1 (6 bases). Germline loops: CDR1 DFQATT, CDR2 SNEGSKA (reference sequence). V shed 1 base and J shed 1 base, with 13 bases lying between them. The CDR3 length is 15 residues. The CDR3 nucleotides are TGCAGTGCTAGAGGCAAACAGGGACAGAACACTGAAGCTTTCTTT. Protein product: CSARGKQGQNTEAFF.

This clonotype was counted ten times or more. This sequence joins TRBV6-1 and TRBJ2-1, with TRBD2 matching over 7 bases. The CDR3 has 16 amino acids. CDR1 MNHNS and CDR2 SASEGT come from the germline V gene. Losses at the gene ends were 1 base for V and 4 bases for J; bases not matched to a gene: 7. CDR3: CASSEELSSGYNEQFF. In DNA, the CDR3 is TGTGCCAGCAGTGAAGAATTGTCTAGCGGTTACAATGAGCAGTTCTTC.

Only a few counts were recorded for this clonotype. V gene TRBV5-6 combines with J gene TRBJ2-3, with D possibly TRBD1 on 6 matching bases. The CDR3 has 15 amino acids. Germline V CDR1 and CDR2: SGHDT, YYEEEE. Between the trimmed V and J ends, which lost 4 bases and 4 bases, there was a span of 16 bases. The CDR3 region is CASSGMGTPSDTQYF. Here the CDR3 DNA reads TGTGCCAGCAGCGGGATGGGGACACCCTCAGATACGCAGTATTTT.

This clonotype has a count of ten or more. The V gene is TRBV27, the J gene TRBJ2-7; D not certain. The V end was cut by 6 bases, the J end by 0 bases, with 12 bases between. The CDR3 has 14 residues. Germline CDR1 and CDR2: MNHEY and SMNVEV (reference sequence). CDR3 protein: CASSTAGFSYEQYF. The CDR3 DNA is TGTGCCAGCAGCACCGCCGGCTTCTCCTACGAGCAGTACTTC.

Many counts were recorded for this clonotype. This chain links TRBV20-1 with TRBJ2-1, with D tentatively TRBD1 (5 bases). Looked up from germline, CDR1 is DFQATT and CDR2 is SNEGSKA (reference sequence). This CDR3 comprises 13 residues. V was shortened by 0 bases and J by 6 bases, with 9 bases between the two germline ends. For the CDR3, the DNA is TGCAGTGCTAGAGACCAGGGCCTCAATGAGCAGTTCTTC. The encoded protein is CSARDQGLNEQFF.

This clonotype was seen a handful of times. The rearrangement uses TRBV29-1 and TRBJ2-7, with 8 bases lining up with TRBD2. Germline lookup yields CDR1 SQVTM and CDR2 ANQGSEA. J was trimmed by 3 bases and V by 6 bases; bases with no gene match: 4. This CDR3 is 12 amino acids long. CDR3 nucleotide sequence: TGCAGCGTAGAGGGGACTAGCTACGAGCAGTACTTC. It translates to CSVEGTSYEQYF.

This clonotype was seen more than once but under ten times. The J gene is TRBJ2-6, the V gene TRBV7-9; D ambiguous. The CDR3 has 14 residues. From germline, CDR1 is SEHNR and CDR2 FQNEAQ (reference sequence). Trimming stripped 7 bases from V and 0 bases from J, with 7 bases between. CDR3: CASNGNSGANVLTF. The CDR3 bases are TGTGCCAGCAATGGGAACTCTGGGGCCAACGTCCTGACTTTC.

This clonotype was counted many times. The V and J genes are TRBV7-2 and TRBJ1-6; 7 nucleotides align to TRBD1. CDR3 size: 15 residues. Germline CDR1 SGHTA, CDR2 FQGNSA. V dropped 1 base and J dropped 7; count of bases not matched to a gene: 4. CDR3 sequence (DNA): TGTGCCAGCAGCTTAGATTTGGACAGGAATTCACCCCTCCACTTT. Its protein is CASSLDLDRNSPLHF.

This clonotype was counted many times. The chain has TRBV12-3 or TRBV12-4 and TRBJ2-2; D possibly corresponds to TRBD1 (5 bases). The V end was cut by 4 bases, the J end by 1 base, with 7 bases between. CDR3 length: 14 amino acids. CDR3 sequence: CASSSQGNTGELFF. The CDR3 DNA is TGTGCCAGCAGTTCGCAGGGGAACACCGGGGAGCTGTTTTTT.

At least ten counts were recorded for this clonotype. The chain has TRBV27 and TRBJ1-6; no clear D gene. The CDR3 totals 15 residues. Germline V gives CDR1 MNHEY, CDR2 SMNVEV (reference sequence). Between the trimmed V and J ends, which lost 3 bases and 0 bases, there was a span of 6 bases. The CDR3 sequence: CASSFRVSYNSPLHF. The CDR3, as DNA: TGTGCCAGCAGTTTTAGAGTCTCCTATAATTCACCCCTCCACTTT.

This rearrangement joins TRBV2 to TRBJ1-1; tentatively, D is TRBD1 (5 bases). The germline gives CDR1 SNHLY, CDR2 FYNNEI. V was cut by 6 bases and J by 4 bases, with 9 bases left in between. CDR3 length: 12 residues. The CDR3 loop reads CASSQGPTEAFF. As DNA, the CDR3 is TGTGCCAGCAGCCAGGGTCCCACTGAAGCTTTCTTT.

Ten or more counts support this clonotype. The chain recombines TRBV6-5 with TRBJ1-2, with 9 bases lining up with TRBD1. There are 15 residues in the CDR3. The germline V gene encodes CDR1 MNHEY and CDR2 SVGAGI. V lost 2 bases, J lost 4 bases, and 5 bases stayed unmatched. For the CDR3, the DNA is TGTGCCAGCAGTTACAGAGGGACAGGGTCCTATGGCTACACCTTC. Its translation is CASSYRGTGSYGYTF.

This clonotype appeared a few times. The chain employs TRBV6-5 and TRBJ2-2; no clear D. Per germline, CDR1 MNHEY and CDR2 SVGAGI. Trimming stripped 0 bases from V and 0 bases from J, with 11 bases between. The CDR3 totals 17 residues. CDR3 amino acids: CASSYSSLVANTGELFF. The CDR3 bases are TGTGCCAGCAGTTACTCGAGTCTAGTAGCGAACACCGGGGAGCTGTTTTTT.

This clonotype has just a few counts. This CDR3 reads CASSPLGGYYGYTF. The CDR3 DNA reads TGCGCCAGCAGCCCCCTCGGAGGGTACTATGGCTACACCTTC. The chain carries TRBV5-1 and TRBJ1-2; no firm D call. Trimming took 4 bases from V and 3 from J, leaving 13 bases between them. Germline CDR1 SGHRS, CDR2 YFSETQ. CDR3 size: 14 residues.

This clonotype was seen repeatedly, ten times or more. This chain joins TRBV3-1 and TRBJ2-7; D unresolved. The CDR3 runs to 12 residues. V was pared by 3 bases and J by 1 base, with 4 bases between. Germline V gene lookup returns CDR1 LGHDT and CDR2 YNNKEL (reference sequence). CDR3 sequence reads: CASSQQSYEQYF. The CDR3 DNA is TGTGCCAGCAGCCAGCAGTCCTACGAGCAGTACTTC.

The CDR3 loop is CASSLGRAQYF. The CDR3 nucleotides read TGTGCCAGCAGTTTGGGACGGGCCCAGTACTTC. J is TRBJ2-5 and V is TRBV12-3 or TRBV12-4, with D possibly called TRBD1 or TRBD2 (5 bases each). Between the trimmed V and J ends, which lost 3 bases and 9 bases, there was a span of 8 bases. The CDR3 totals 11 residues.

This clonotype was seen at least ten times. The chain recombines TRBV18 with TRBJ2-3; 10 nucleotides line up with TRBD1. This CDR3 comprises 15 residues. In germline, CDR1 is KGHSH, CDR2 LQKENI. Germline trimming cut 3 bases from V and 4 bases from J; bases unmatched to any gene: 4. This chain's CDR3 is CASSPPGQGPDTQYF. The CDR3 nucleotides read TGTGCCAGCTCACCTCCGGGACAGGGGCCAGATACGCAGTATTTT.

This clonotype was seen at least ten times. The V call is TRBV20-1, the J call TRBJ1-2, with 7 positions matching TRBD1. The CDR3 contains 14 residues. Trimming removed 6 bases from V and 7 bases from J; junction bases left unmatched: 14. From germline, CDR1 is DFQATT and CDR2 SNEGSKA (reference sequence). CDR3 sequence (DNA): TGCAGTGCGTTCAAGGGGGCAGGCTACCTTGGCTACACCTTC. Protein: CSAFKGAGYLGYTF.

This clonotype showed up just a few times. The chain combines TRBV12-3 or TRBV12-4 with TRBJ2-7; the match to TRBD2 covers 8 bases. Germline trimming cut 2 bases from V and 4 bases from J; bases unmatched to any gene: 7. The CDR3 runs 15 residues. This CDR3 reads CASSLSGSIFYEQYF. CDR3 coding DNA: TGTGCCAGCAGTTTAAGCGGGAGCATTTTTTACGAGCAGTACTTC.

This clonotype was counted at least ten times. The genes are TRBV20-1 and TRBJ2-4; 9 bases map to TRBD2. The CDR3 is 15 residues long. The V and J ends lost 0 bases and 5 bases, in that order; junction bases with no gene match: 5. Germline V gene lookup returns CDR1 DFQATT and CDR2 SNEGSKA (reference sequence). The CDR3 sequence is CSARDPAGGENIQYF. CDR3 DNA: TGCAGTGCTAGAGATCCGGCGGGGGGGGAAAACATTCAGTACTTC.

This clonotype has at least ten counts. The V and J genes are TRBV11-2 and TRBJ1-2, with D unclear. V shed 5 bases and J shed 7 bases, with 14 bases lying between them. Germline CDR1 is SGHAT and CDR2 is FQNNGV. The CDR3 has 13 residues. The CDR3 nucleotides are TGTGCCAGCAGCCCGGACGTAGGGTTTGGCTACACCTTC. Amino acid sequence: CASSPDVGFGYTF.

The chain combines TRBV29-1 with TRBJ2-1; D unresolved. The CDR3 length is 11 residues. Germline values: CDR1 SQVTM, CDR2 ANQGSEA. V was pared by 2 bases and J by 7 bases, with 6 bases between. The CDR3 coding sequence is TGCAGCGTTGAACTGGGAAATGAGCAGTTCTTC. Amino acids: CSVELGNEQFF.

The chain combines TRBV19 with TRBJ2-5; 10 bases agree with TRBD1. The CDR3 covers 13 residues. J lost 7 bases, V lost 5 bases, and 4 bases had no gene match. The germline V gene encodes CDR1 LNHDA and CDR2 SQIVND (reference sequence). CDR3 residues: CASSLGQGGTQYF. Written as DNA, the CDR3 is TGTGCCAGTAGTCTCGGACAGGGGGGGACCCAGTACTTC.

In this sample, this clonotype turned up many times. The chain recombines TRBV2 with TRBJ2-4, with no clear D. This CDR3 region has 10 residues. V was shortened by 6 bases and J by 5 bases, with 2 bases between the two germline ends. Germline lookup yields CDR1 SNHLY and CDR2 FYNNEI. The CDR3 loop is CASSQNIQYF. The CDR3, as DNA: TGTGCCAGCAGCCAAAACATTCAGTACTTC.